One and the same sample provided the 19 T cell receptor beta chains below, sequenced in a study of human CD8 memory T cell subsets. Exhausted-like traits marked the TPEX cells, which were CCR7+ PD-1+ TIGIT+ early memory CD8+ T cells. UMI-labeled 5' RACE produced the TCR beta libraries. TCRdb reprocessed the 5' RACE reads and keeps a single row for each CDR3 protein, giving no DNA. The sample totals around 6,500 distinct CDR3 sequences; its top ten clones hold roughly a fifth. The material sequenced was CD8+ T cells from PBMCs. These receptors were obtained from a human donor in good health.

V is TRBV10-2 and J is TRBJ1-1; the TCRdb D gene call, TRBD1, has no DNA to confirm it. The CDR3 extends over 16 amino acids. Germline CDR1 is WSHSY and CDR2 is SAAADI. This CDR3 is CASSAPGTGGNTEAFF.

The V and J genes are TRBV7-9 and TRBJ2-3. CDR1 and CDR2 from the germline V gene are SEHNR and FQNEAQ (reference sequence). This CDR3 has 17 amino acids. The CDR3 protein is CASSSLELSGWEDTQYF.

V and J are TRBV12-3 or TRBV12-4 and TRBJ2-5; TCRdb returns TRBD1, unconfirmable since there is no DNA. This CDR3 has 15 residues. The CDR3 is CASSRTGYKGETQYF.

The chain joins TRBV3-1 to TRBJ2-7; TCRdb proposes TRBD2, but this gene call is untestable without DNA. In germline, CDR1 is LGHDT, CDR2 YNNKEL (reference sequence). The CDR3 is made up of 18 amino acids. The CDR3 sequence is CASSLRTSGGGKKHEQYF.

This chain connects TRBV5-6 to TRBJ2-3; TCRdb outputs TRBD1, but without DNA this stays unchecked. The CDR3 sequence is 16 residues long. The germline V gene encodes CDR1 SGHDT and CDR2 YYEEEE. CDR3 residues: CASSVRTGSRTDTQYF.

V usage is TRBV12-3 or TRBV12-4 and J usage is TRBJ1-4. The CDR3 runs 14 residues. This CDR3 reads CASSFSGPGEKLFF.

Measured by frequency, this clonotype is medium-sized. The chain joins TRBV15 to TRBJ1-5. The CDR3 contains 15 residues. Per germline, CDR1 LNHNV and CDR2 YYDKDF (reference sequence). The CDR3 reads CATSGVVGSNQPQHF.

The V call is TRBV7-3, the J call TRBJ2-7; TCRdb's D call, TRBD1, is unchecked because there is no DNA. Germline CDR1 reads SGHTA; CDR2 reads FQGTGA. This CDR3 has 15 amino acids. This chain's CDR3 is CASSSWGGPSYEQYF.

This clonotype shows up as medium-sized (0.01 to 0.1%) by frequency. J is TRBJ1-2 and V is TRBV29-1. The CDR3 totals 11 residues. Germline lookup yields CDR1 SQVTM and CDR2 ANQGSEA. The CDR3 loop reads CSVGSGSEYTF.

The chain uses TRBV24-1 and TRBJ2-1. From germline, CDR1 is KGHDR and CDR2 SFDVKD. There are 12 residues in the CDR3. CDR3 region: CATSSQDNEQFF.

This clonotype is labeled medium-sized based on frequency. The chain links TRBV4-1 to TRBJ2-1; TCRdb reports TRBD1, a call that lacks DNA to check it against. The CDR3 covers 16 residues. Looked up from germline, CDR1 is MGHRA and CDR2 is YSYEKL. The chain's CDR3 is CASSQDTGLSYNEQFF.

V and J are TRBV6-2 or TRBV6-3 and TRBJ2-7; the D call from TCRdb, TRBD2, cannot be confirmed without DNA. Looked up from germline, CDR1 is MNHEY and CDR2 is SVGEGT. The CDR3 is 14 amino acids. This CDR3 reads CASSWRLDTYEQYF.

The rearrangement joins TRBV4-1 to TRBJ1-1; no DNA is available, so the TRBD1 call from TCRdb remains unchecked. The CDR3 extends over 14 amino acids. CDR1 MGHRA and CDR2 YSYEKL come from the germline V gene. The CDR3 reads CASSRWDGNTEAFF.

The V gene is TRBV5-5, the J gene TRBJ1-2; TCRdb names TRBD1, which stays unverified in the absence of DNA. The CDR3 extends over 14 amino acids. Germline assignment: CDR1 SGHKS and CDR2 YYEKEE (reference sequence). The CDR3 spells CASSLGTGQGDSTF. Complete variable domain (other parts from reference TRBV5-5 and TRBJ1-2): DAGVTQSPTHLIKTRGQQVTLRCSPISGHKSVSWYQQVLGQGPQFIFQYYEKEERGRGNFPDRFSARQFPNYSSELNVNALLLGDSALYLCASSLGTGQGDSTFGSGTRLTVV.

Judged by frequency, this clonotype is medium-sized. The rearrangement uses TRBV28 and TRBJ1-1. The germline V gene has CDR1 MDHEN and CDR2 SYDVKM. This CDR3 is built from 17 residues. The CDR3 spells CASSLSTLGPTGTEAFF.

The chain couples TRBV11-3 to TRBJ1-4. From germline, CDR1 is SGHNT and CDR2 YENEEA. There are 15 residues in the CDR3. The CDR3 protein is CASSKYDGDNEKLFF.

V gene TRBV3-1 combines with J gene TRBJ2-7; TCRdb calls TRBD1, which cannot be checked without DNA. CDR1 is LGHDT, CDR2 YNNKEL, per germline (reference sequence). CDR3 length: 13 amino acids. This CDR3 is CASSFGTGDEQYF.

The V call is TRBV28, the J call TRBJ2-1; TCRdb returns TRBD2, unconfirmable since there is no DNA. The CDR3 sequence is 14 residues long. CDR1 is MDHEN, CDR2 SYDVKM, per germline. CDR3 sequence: CASRLPGGVNEQFF.

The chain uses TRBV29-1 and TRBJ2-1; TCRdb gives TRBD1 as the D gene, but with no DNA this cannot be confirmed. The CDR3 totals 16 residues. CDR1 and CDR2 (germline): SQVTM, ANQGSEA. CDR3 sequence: CSVEGVGDNSYNEQFF.